This T cell receptor (beta chain) is drawn from a study of T cells in Graves' hyperthyroidism and ophthalmopathy. Study results and limitations: A median around 6 months before onset, the model predicted ophthalmopathy.

This CDR3 is built from 12 residues. Germline V CDR1 and CDR2: DFQATT, SNEGSKA (reference sequence). Trimming pared 6 bases from V and 9 bases from J, leaving 15 bases between. The CDR3 regions of TCR beta were amplified from RNA transcripts. A set of HTBI primers served as the primers for a first-round RT-PCR of the TCR CDR3. Each CDR3 protein gets one entry after TCRdb re-called the multiplex PCR reads with MiXCR. The top ten clones hold about 7% of a sample with roughly 630,000 distinct CDR3 sequences, 15% to 19% of them seen once. Across 18 months, stable Graves' hyperthyroidism was marked by no progression to ophthalmopathy. The study enrolled patients aged 18 to 65 with newly diagnosed hyperthyroidism of under 2 months' duration. Clinical symptoms, serum thyroxine, TRAb, thyroid ultrasound and orbital computed tomography informed diagnoses. This clonotype occurred a few times. Its antigen is currently unknown.

The chain carries TRBV20-1 and TRBJ2-1; tentative D call: TRBD1 (5 bases). What was sequenced was blood. The receptor comes from a woman in her thirties with Graves' hyperthyroidism. The CDR3 DNA sequence: TGCAGTGCCGACGACGCAGGGTTTGAGCAGTTCTTC. Its protein is CSADDAGFEQFF.